These 30 T cell receptor beta chains were sequenced from one sample in a study of cytomegalovirus exposure and HLA in healthy donors. With 60 Vbeta and 13 Jbeta primers, the PCR was carried out. Repertoires were generated with immunoSEQ multiplex PCR, while TCRdb's copy carries only in-frame clones and drops some. The repertoire consists of 80,000 to 95,000 clones, with less than 65% occurring once and the leading ten covering roughly 6.8%. The sequenced sample consisted of PBMCs. Receptors originate from a woman in her twenties or thirties in good health and CMV-seronegative.

The gene calls are TRBV6-5 and TRBJ1-1; 11 bases map to TRBD1. V lost 7 bases to trimming and J lost 5 bases; unmatched junction nucleotides: 6. Germline CDR1 and CDR2: MNHEY and SVGAGI. The CDR3 has 14 amino acids. CDR3 loop: CASTPGTGGTEAFF. For the CDR3, the DNA is TGTGCCAGCACTCCCGGGACAGGGGGGACTGAAGCTTTCTTT.

This chain joins TRBV4-1 and TRBJ2-7, with 12 bases aligning to TRBD1. The V and J ends lost 4 bases and 7 bases, in that order; junction bases with no gene match: 8. This CDR3 comprises 15 residues. Germline V gene sequence: CDR1 MGHRA, CDR2 YSYEKL. The CDR3 region is CASSPPGQGAGEQYF. For the CDR3, the DNA is TGCGCCAGCAGCCCACCGGGACAGGGGGCGGGGGAGCAGTACTTC.

The CDR3 coding sequence is TGTGCCAGCAGCTTAGTGTCGCAGGGCTCCTACGAGCAGTACTTC. Protein sequence: CASSLVSQGSYEQYF. This chain joins TRBV11-2 and TRBJ2-7; perhaps TRBD1 as D (5 bases). Germline V gives CDR1 SGHAT, CDR2 FQNNGV. The length of the CDR3 is 15 residues. The V and J ends lost 1 base and 0 bases respectively, with 10 bases between them.

V gene TRBV23-1 combines with J gene TRBJ1-6; 10 nucleotides line up with TRBD1. TRBV23-1 is an ORF, and what it does is uncertain. The CDR3 runs to 21 residues. V lost 0 bases, J lost 0 bases, and 11 bases stayed unmatched. The CDR3 DNA follows: TGCGCCAGCAGTCAATCTTACGGGACAGGGGACCTTAGCTCCTATAATTCACCCCTCCACTTT. Translation gives CASSQSYGTGDLSSYNSPLHF.

The sample holds one count of this clone. The chain has TRBV19 and TRBJ2-3; 12 bases align to TRBD2. V lost 5 bases and J lost 7; bases outside the gene matches: 7. Germline V gene lookup returns CDR1 LNHDA and CDR2 SQIVND (reference sequence). The CDR3 spans 15 residues. CDR3 nucleotide sequence: TGTGCCAGTAGTCGGACTAGCGGGGAGATGCATACGCAGTATTTT. It codes for CASSRTSGEMHTQYF.

This clone came up a few times. V usage is TRBV6-5 and J usage is TRBJ1-6, with TRBD1 matching over 7 bases. CDR1 MNHEY and CDR2 SVGAGI come from the germline V gene. V lost 2 bases to trimming and J lost 7 bases; unmatched junction nucleotides: 8. The CDR3 sequence is 16 residues long. The CDR3 spells CASSYGWQGGNSPLHF. The DNA for the CDR3 is TGTGCCAGCAGTTACGGCTGGCAGGGGGGAAATTCACCCCTCCACTTT.

In DNA, the CDR3 is TGTGCCAGCAGCTCATCATCAGGGGAGCAGTTCTTC. Residues: CASSSSSGEQFF. The chain uses TRBV5-6 and TRBJ2-1; D is perhaps TRBD1 (5 bases). The CDR3 runs to 12 residues. Germline lookup yields CDR1 SGHDT and CDR2 YYEEEE. Trimming took 3 bases from V and 10 from J, leaving 11 bases between them.

The chain links TRBV4-3 to TRBJ2-3, with unresolved D. With 1 base removed from V and 5 bases from J, the gap between germline ends came to 13 bases. Germline V gene data show CDR1 as LGHNA and CDR2 as YSLEER. CDR3 length equals 15 residues. CDR3 DNA sequence: TGCGCCAGCAGCCAAGGTGTGGCCTCGGGAGATACGCAGTATTTT. It is translated as CASSQGVASGDTQYF.

This chain links TRBV7-8 with TRBJ1-1, with D perhaps TRBD1 (5 bases). CDR1 is SGHVS and CDR2 is FQNEAQ in the germline V gene. This CDR3 has 12 residues. Trimming pared 5 bases from V and 6 bases from J, leaving 10 bases between. The CDR3 sequence: CASSPLTAEAFF. Here the CDR3 DNA reads TGTGCCAGCAGCCCCCTGACAGCTGAAGCTTTCTTT.

The chain uses TRBV5-1 and TRBJ2-7, with 7 bases identical to TRBD1. The CDR3 is made up of 14 amino acids. Germline CDR1 reads SGHRS; CDR2 reads YFSETQ. After removal of 2 bases from V and 6 bases from J, the junction contained 8 bases not matched to a gene. This CDR3 reads CASSLPQGPGEQYF. In DNA form, the CDR3 reads TGCGCCAGCAGCTTACCACAGGGGCCCGGCGAGCAGTACTTC.

A few counts support this clone. The gene calls are TRBV10-2 and TRBJ1-5; D call uncertain. CDR3 length: 15 residues. CDR1 is WSHSY, CDR2 SAAADI, per germline. The ends were cut back, 1 base at V and 2 bases at J, with 9 bases in the middle. CDR3 in amino acids: CASSEYNFGNQPQHF. In DNA form, the CDR3 reads TGCGCCAGCAGTGAGTATAATTTTGGCAATCAGCCCCAGCATTTT.

The rearrangement joins TRBV23-1 to TRBJ2-7; the D gene is possibly TRBD1 (6 bases). TRBV23-1 falls under the ORF class, with uncertain function. Trimming took off 6 bases at V and 0 bases at J, with 9 bases between the two ends. This CDR3 is built from 13 residues. The CDR3 is CASRPGHSYEQYF. CDR3 DNA: TGCGCCAGCAGACCGGGACACTCCTACGAGCAGTACTTC.

The chain combines TRBV7-2 with TRBJ2-7; the D is unclear. Trimming shortened V by 4 bases and J by 6 bases, and 7 bases separated the two germline ends. Germline V gives CDR1 SGHTA, CDR2 FQGNSA. The CDR3 loop spans 11 amino acids. CDR3: CASSYWAEQYF. The CDR3 DNA sequence: TGTGCCAGCAGCTATTGGGCCGAGCAGTACTTC.

The chain combines TRBV7-2 with TRBJ2-7, with TRBD1 as a possible D gene (6 bases). This CDR3 has 14 amino acids. Germline V gives CDR1 SGHTA, CDR2 FQGNSA. V was shortened by 1 base and J by 6 bases, with 13 bases between the two germline ends. CDR3 loop: CASSLGDKPGEQYF. In DNA form, the CDR3 reads TGTGCCAGCAGCTTAGGGGACAAGCCTGGCGAGCAGTACTTC.

The chain employs TRBV14 and TRBJ2-1; 13 bases align to TRBD2. V trimming: 1 base; J trimming: 4 bases; junction bases outside the gene matches: 10. The CDR3 has 19 residues. Germline CDR1 SGHDN, CDR2 FVKESK. DNA for the CDR3: TGTGCCAGCAGCCAAGGGCTCCAGGGACTAGCGGGGATATACAATGAGCAGTTCTTC. Residues: CASSQGLQGLAGIYNEQFF. Filled out from reference TRBV14 and TRBJ2-1, the complete variable domain reads EAGVTQFPSHSVIEKGQTVTLRCDPISGHDNLYWYRRVMGKEIKFLLHFVKESKQDESGMPNNRFLAERTGGTYSTLKVQPAELEDSGVYFCASSQGLQGLAGIYNEQFFGPGTRLTVL.

The J gene is TRBJ2-5, the V gene TRBV18; 12 positions agree with TRBD2. The CDR3 covers 17 residues. Per the germline V gene, CDR1 is KGHSH and CDR2 is LQKENI. Unmatched junction bases numbered 6, after V lost 3 bases and J lost 1 base. The CDR3 DNA sequence: TGTGCCAGCTCACCCACCGGGGGACTAGCGGGCCAAGAGACCCAGTACTTC. Translation gives CASSPTGGLAGQETQYF.

The rearrangement joins TRBV28 to TRBJ1-2, with D maybe TRBD1 (5 bases). Trimming shortened V by 4 bases and J by 5 bases, and 8 bases separated the two germline ends. Germline V gene data show CDR1 as MDHEN and CDR2 as SYDVKM. The CDR3 loop spans 12 amino acids. CDR3 DNA: TGTGCCAGCAGTTCGGAGGGGTATGGCTACACCTTC. It translates to CASSSEGYGYTF.

The chain joins TRBV18 to TRBJ1-1; 8 bases map to TRBD1. Germline V gives CDR1 KGHSH, CDR2 LQKENI. V was clipped by 3 bases and J by 5 bases; unmatched bases: 5. The CDR3 consists of 14 residues. As DNA, the CDR3 is TGTGCCAGCTCACCCACAGGGGGGGGGACTGAAGCTTTCTTT. Translating it yields CASSPTGGGTEAFF.

V is TRBV7-2 and J is TRBJ2-5; 8 positions match TRBD1. The J call is uncertain, as TRBJ2-7 better fits the DNA end. This CDR3 spans 16 amino acids. Germline V lookup: CDR1 SGHTA, CDR2 FQGNSA. As DNA, the CDR3 is TGTGCCAGCAGCTTGGCAGGGGGCGGGTGGTCCTACGAGCAGTACTTC. Translated: CASSLAGGGWSYEQYF.

About this clone itself: A read error may account for a junction end that differs from germline. This sequence joins TRBV27 and TRBJ1-1; 8 bases line up with TRBD1. The germline gives CDR1 MNHEY, CDR2 SMNVEV (reference sequence). The CDR3 spans 14 residues. CDR3 protein: CTSRGQGALPEAFF. The CDR3 coding sequence is TGTACCAGCAGAGGACAGGGCGCACTCCCTGAAGCTTTCTTT.

The chain recombines TRBV5-1 with TRBJ2-7, with a tentative D call TRBD2 (6 bases). Germline V gene data show CDR1 as SGHRS and CDR2 as YFSETQ. Between the trimmed V and J ends, which lost 0 bases and 2 bases, there was a span of 12 bases. The CDR3 length is 15 residues. The CDR3 DNA follows: TGCGCCAGCAGCTTGGTCGGGGGAGGAACCTACGAGCAGTACTTC. It specifies CASSLVGGGTYEQYF.

The J gene is TRBJ1-2, the V gene TRBV11-2; a possible D gene is TRBD1 (5 bases). Trimming removed 1 base at V and 4 bases at J, with 10 bases between. Germline V gene data show CDR1 as SGHAT and CDR2 as FQNNGV. The length of the CDR3 is 14 residues. The DNA for the CDR3 is TGTGCCAGCAGCTTAGTCGGGGGAGTCTATGGCTACACCTTC. Residues: CASSLVGGVYGYTF.

The chain joins TRBV27 to TRBJ1-2; D is perhaps TRBD1 (5 bases). Germline values: CDR1 MNHEY, CDR2 SMNVEV (reference sequence). Between the trimmed V and J ends, which lost 3 bases and 1 base, there was a span of 9 bases. There are 14 residues in the CDR3. CDR3 nucleotides: TGTGCCAGCAGTTTTGGGGGGAGTAACTATGGCTACACCTTC. It yields the protein CASSFGGSNYGYTF.

The chain joins TRBV6-6 to TRBJ2-7, with TRBD1 matching over 9 bases. The V segment lost 8 bases and the J segment 2 bases; nucleotides outside the gene matches: 10. Germline V gives CDR1 MNHNY, CDR2 SVGAGI (reference sequence). The CDR3 covers 15 residues. The chain's CDR3 is CASRRWDRDPYEQYF. The CDR3 coding sequence is TGTGCCAGCCGTAGGTGGGACAGGGACCCCTACGAGCAGTACTTC.

This chain uses TRBV2 with TRBJ2-2; 10 nucleotides align to TRBD2. The V gene's germline CDR1 is SNHLY and CDR2 FYNNEI. With V trimmed by 6 bases and J by 2 bases, 9 bases remained unmatched. The CDR3 consists of 17 residues. The DNA for the CDR3 is TGTGCCAGCAGATTCATAGCGGGGGGACGAAACACCGGGGAGCTGTTTTTT. As protein: CASRFIAGGRNTGELFF.

V is TRBV29-1 and J is TRBJ1-5; D not resolved. Between the trimmed V and J ends, which lost 5 bases and 0 bases, there was a span of 5 bases. The CDR3 consists of 12 residues. Germline CDR1 SQVTM, CDR2 ANQGSEA. The CDR3 sequence: CSVQDSNQPQHF. CDR3 coding DNA: TGCAGCGTTCAGGATAGCAATCAGCCCCAGCATTTT.

The CDR3 loop is CSVVGGGREKLFF. CDR3 sequence (DNA): TGCAGCGTTGTAGGGGGTGGACGTGAAAAACTGTTTTTT. The V and J genes are TRBV29-1 and TRBJ1-4, with D maybe TRBD1 (6 bases). V lost 4 bases, J lost 7 bases, and 13 bases lay in between. CDR1 and CDR2 from the germline V gene are SQVTM and ANQGSEA. The CDR3 covers 13 residues.

This CDR3 is CAWSSGKKETQYF. CDR3 bases: TGTGCCTGGAGTTCAGGAAAAAAAGAGACCCAGTACTTC. The gene calls are TRBV30 and TRBJ2-5; D ambiguous. Germline V gene data show CDR1 as GTSNPN and CDR2 as SVGIG (reference sequence). The CDR3 extends over 13 amino acids. The V end was cut by 2 bases, the J end by 3 bases, with 10 bases between. The whole variable domain, filled in from reference TRBV30 and TRBJ2-5, reads SQTIHQWPATLVQPVGSPLSLECTVEGTSNPNLYWYRQAAGRGLQLLFYSVGIGQISSEVPQNLSASRPQDRQFILSSKKLLLSDSGFYLCAWSSGKKETQYFGPGTRLLVL.

V is TRBV19 and J is TRBJ1-2; tentatively, D is TRBD1 (5 bases). V shed 3 bases and J shed 6 bases, with 14 bases lying between them. Germline CDR1 and CDR2: LNHDA and SQIVND (reference sequence). CDR3 size: 14 residues. The DNA of the CDR3 is TGTGCCAGTAGTATCGAGCAGGGTAGGGATGGCTACACCTTC. Residues: CASSIEQGRDGYTF. The full variable domain, its missing parts supplied by reference TRBV19 and TRBJ1-2, is DGGITQSPKYLFRKEGQNVTLSCEQNLNHDAMYWYRQDPGQGLRLIYYSQIVNDFQKGDIAEGYSVSREKKESFPLTVTSAQKNPTAFYLCASSIEQGRDGYTFGSGTRLTVV.

The V gene is TRBV9, the J gene TRBJ1-2; weak D call: TRBD1 (6 bases). This CDR3 has 14 amino acids. Germline-derived CDR1 and CDR2 are SGDLS and YYNGEE. The V and J ends lost 0 bases and 6 bases respectively, with 12 bases between them. DNA for the CDR3: TGTGCCAGCAGCGTAGATCCCGGGACACATGGCTACACCTTC. It encodes CASSVDPGTHGYTF.